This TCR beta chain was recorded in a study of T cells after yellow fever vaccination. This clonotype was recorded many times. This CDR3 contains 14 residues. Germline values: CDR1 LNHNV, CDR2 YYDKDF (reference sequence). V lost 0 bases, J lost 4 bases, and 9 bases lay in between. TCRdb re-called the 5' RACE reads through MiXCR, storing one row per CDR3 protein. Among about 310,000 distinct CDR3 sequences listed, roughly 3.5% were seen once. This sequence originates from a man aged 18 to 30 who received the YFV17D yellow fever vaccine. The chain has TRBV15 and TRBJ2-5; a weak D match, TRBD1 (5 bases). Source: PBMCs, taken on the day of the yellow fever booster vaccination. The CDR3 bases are TGTGCCACCAGCAGAGATCTGGGGCGAGAGACCCAGTACTTC. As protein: CATSRDLGRETQYF.